This TCR beta chain emerged from a study of blood T cell repertoires in COVID-19. Assay used: immunoSEQ multiplex PCR; TCRdb lists only in-frame clones, some missing. The sample includes fewer than 150,000 clones, 87% of them seen just once. CDR3 length: 17 amino acids. Germline CDR1 is SEHNR and CDR2 is FQNEAQ (reference sequence). The V segment lost 7 bases and the J segment 10 bases; nucleotides outside the gene matches: 18. The chain couples TRBV7-9 to TRBJ2-1, with 11 bases lining up with TRBD2. The TCR comes from a human donor in a cohort sampled during active COVID-19. Sequencing was carried out using peripheral blood. CDR3 in amino acids: CASTIRGAGTSGGEQFF. The CDR3 DNA follows: TGTGCCAGCACCATAAGGGGCGCGGGGACTAGCGGCGGGGAGCAGTTCTTC.